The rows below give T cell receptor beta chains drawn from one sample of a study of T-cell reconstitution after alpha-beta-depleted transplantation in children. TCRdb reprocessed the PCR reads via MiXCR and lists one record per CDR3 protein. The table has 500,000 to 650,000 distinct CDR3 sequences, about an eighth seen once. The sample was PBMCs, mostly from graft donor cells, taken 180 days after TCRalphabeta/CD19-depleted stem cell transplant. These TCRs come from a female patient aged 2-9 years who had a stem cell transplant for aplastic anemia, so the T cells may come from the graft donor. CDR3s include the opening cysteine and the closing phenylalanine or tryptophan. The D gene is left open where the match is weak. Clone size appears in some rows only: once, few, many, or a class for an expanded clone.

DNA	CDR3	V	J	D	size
TGCAGTGCTAGACCAGGGACAGCGAGCTCCTACAATGAGCAGTTCTTC	CSARPGTASSYNEQFF	TRBV20-1	TRBJ2-1	TRBD1	few
TGCAGTGCTAGAGCAGAGCGGGAGGTGCGCGAGCAGTACTTC	CSARAEREVREQYF	TRBV20-1	TRBJ2-7	TRBD2	.
TGTGCCACCTGCCAAGACCTCCCTATCTCCTACAATGAGCAGTTCTTC	CATCQDLPISYNEQFF	TRBV3-1	TRBJ2-1	.	.
TGTGCCAGCAGTTTCCTAGCGGGAGGGCCGGAAGATACGCAGTATTTT	CASSFLAGGPEDTQYF	TRBV12-3/TRBV12-4	TRBJ2-3	TRBD2	many
TGCAGTGCTAGAGGCTCGGGAAGATTATACACTGAAGCTTTCTTT	CSARGSGRLYTEAFF	TRBV20-1	TRBJ1-1	.	.
TGTGCCAGCAGTCTCGAGGGTCGCTTCTACAATGAGCAGTTCTTC	CASSLEGRFYNEQFF	TRBV12-3/TRBV12-4	TRBJ2-1	.	.
TGTGCCAGCTCACCACTCCTAGCGGGAGACACAGATACGCAGTATTTT	CASSPLLAGDTDTQYF	TRBV18	TRBJ2-3	TRBD2	.
TGTGCCAGCAGCTTAGGGGGCCGCGTCGAGCAGTACTTC	CASSLGGRVEQYF	TRBV7-6	TRBJ2-7	.	.
TGCGCCAGCAGCCAAGTCAGGGCGGACGGAACCTACGAGCAGTACTTC	CASSQVRADGTYEQYF	TRBV4-3	TRBJ2-7	.	.
TGTGCCAGCAGCCCCCGCTTGGGTAGCGGGAGATCCACCGGGGAGCTGTTTTTT	CASSPRLGSGRSTGELFF	TRBV7-8	TRBJ2-2	TRBD2	.
TGTGCCAGCAGGGGAGACAGGGGATTCAATGAGCAGTTCTTC	CASRGDRGFNEQFF	TRBV12-3/TRBV12-4	TRBJ2-1	TRBD1	few
TGCGCCAGCAGCCGTACCGGACAGGAGAGTAATGAAGCTTTCTTT	CASSRTGQESNEAFF	TRBV5-1	TRBJ1-1	TRBD1	few
TGTGCCAGCAGTTTTTTCGGACGGTACCAAGAGACCCAGTACTTC	CASSFFGRYQETQYF	TRBV28	TRBJ2-5	.	few
TGCAGCGTTGGGGAGGCCAACTATGGCTACACCTTC	CSVGEANYGYTF	TRBV29-1	TRBJ1-2	.	.
TGTGCCAGCAGAACTACAGGGGTTGGGCAGTACTTC	CASRTTGVGQYF	TRBV27	TRBJ2-7	TRBD1	.
TGTGCCTGGAGGGCGGGCAGCGGGGCCCCCCTCTACGAGCAGTACTTC	CAWRAGSGAPLYEQYF	TRBV30	TRBJ2-7	TRBD2	.
TGTGCCAGCAGCTTATTCCCGGTCACTCCCGGGACTAGCGGCGCCTACGAGCAGTACTTC	CASSLFPVTPGTSGAYEQYF	TRBV11-2	TRBJ2-7	TRBD2	few
TGTGCCAGCAGTCCGCAGTCACTGGGGTACAATGAGCAGTTCTTC	CASSPQSLGYNEQFF	TRBV12-3/TRBV12-4	TRBJ2-1	.	few
TGTGCCAGCAGCCCCCTCGTCTCGACAAAGAAGGAGACCCAGTACTTC	CASSPLVSTKKETQYF	TRBV6-2/TRBV6-3	TRBJ2-5	.	few
TGCAGCGTAAACAGGGGCGATACCTACGAGCAGTACTTC	CSVNRGDTYEQYF	TRBV29-1	TRBJ2-7	TRBD1	.
TGTGCCAGCAGTTTCGGACTAGCGGGACTATACAATGAGCAGTTCTTC	CASSFGLAGLYNEQFF	TRBV6-2/TRBV6-3	TRBJ2-1	TRBD2	.
TGTGCCAGCAGTGGCGGGACCGTAGGCCTTGAAGCTTTCTTT	CASSGGTVGLEAFF	TRBV6-2/TRBV6-3	TRBJ1-1	.	few
TGTGCCAACTCAATTTACAATGAGCAGTTCTTC	CANSIYNEQFF	TRBV7-9	TRBJ2-1	.	many
TGTGCCTGGAGTTTCAGGTCTGGAAACACCATATATTTT	CAWSFRSGNTIYF	TRBV30	TRBJ1-3	.	.
TGTGCCAGCAGTAACCCCTACAAATACAATAATCGCACAGATACGCAGTATTTT	CASSNPYKYNNRTDTQYF	TRBV12-3/TRBV12-4	TRBJ2-3	.	few
TGCAATCCGGGACATAGTAACTATGGCTACACCTTC	CNPGHSNYGYTF	TRBV20-1	TRBJ1-2	.	.
TGCAGTGCCGTGGGGACTAGCTCCTACAATGAGCAGTTCTTC	CSAVGTSSYNEQFF	TRBV20-1	TRBJ2-1	TRBD2	many
TGTGCCAGCAGCCAAGATCTGCTGGGAATAAACATTCAGTACTTC	CASSQDLLGINIQYF	TRBV4-2	TRBJ2-4	.	many
TGTGCCAGCAGTTACCACAGGGAGGGGGAGACCCAGTACTTC	CASSYHREGETQYF	TRBV6-2/TRBV6-3	TRBJ2-5	.	.
TGTGCCAGCAGTTTCAGGGCTGGACAGCCCCAGCATTTT	CASSFRAGQPQHF	TRBV6-2/TRBV6-3	TRBJ1-5	.	.
TGTGCCAGCAGCCCTCGCGGGAAGGGGTCCAAAAACATTCAGTACTTC	CASSPRGKGSKNIQYF	TRBV6-1	TRBJ2-4	.	few
TGTGCCACCAGGGTGGGGGACCTATTTTCTGGCTACACCTTC	CATRVGDLFSGYTF	TRBV24-1	TRBJ1-2	.	few
TGTGCCAGCAGCCGGTCGGCTAGCGGAACCTACGAGCAGTACTTC	CASSRSASGTYEQYF	TRBV28	TRBJ2-7	TRBD2	few
TGTGCCAGCAGAGGACAGGGCGGAGCTAATGAAAAACTGTTTTTT	CASRGQGGANEKLFF	TRBV12-3/TRBV12-4	TRBJ1-4	TRBD1	.
TGTGCCAGCAGACACAGCGCCAAAGCGGGGAACACTGAAGCTTTCTTT	CASRHSAKAGNTEAFF	TRBV6-1	TRBJ1-1	.	.
TGTGCCAGCAGGCTGACAGGGGACAGCTCCTACGAGCAGTACTTC	CASRLTGDSSYEQYF	TRBV7-3	TRBJ2-7	TRBD1	.
TGCAGTGCTAGAGATAGAAGGGCTCCGGGACCGGTACAGGGGTATAGCAATCAGCCCCAGCATTTT	CSARDRRAPGPVQGYSNQPQHF	TRBV20-1	TRBJ1-5	TRBD1	few
TGTGCCACCAGCAGAGAGTTCTTGACGGGCAATCAGCCCCAGCATTTT	CATSREFLTGNQPQHF	TRBV15	TRBJ1-5	.	many
TGTGCCAGCAGCTCGGAACAGGGGGGAGAGACCCAGTACTTC	CASSSEQGGETQYF	TRBV5-4	TRBJ2-5	TRBD1	few
TGCAGTGCTAGTGGTCCCACGGACTCCTACGAGCAGTACTTC	CSASGPTDSYEQYF	TRBV20-1	TRBJ2-7	.	.
TGTGCCAGCAGCTTAGCACCTCGGGTACATAGGGAGCAGTACTTC	CASSLAPRVHREQYF	TRBV7-2	TRBJ2-7	.	few
TGCGCCAGCAGCTTGGGACTAGGGAAGGAGACCCAGTACTTC	CASSLGLGKETQYF	TRBV5-1	TRBJ2-5	.	.
TGCAGCGTTGAAGGCCGGGACTATGGCTACACCTTC	CSVEGRDYGYTF	TRBV29-1	TRBJ1-2	.	few
TGTGCCAGCAGCTTAATCGGACCGCATCAGCCCCAGCATTTT	CASSLIGPHQPQHF	TRBV7-9	TRBJ1-5	.	few
TGTGCCAGCGGCGCACCTAGCGGGAGCATTTGGTACAATGAGCAGTTCTTC	CASGAPSGSIWYNEQFF	TRBV28	TRBJ2-1	TRBD2	.
TGTGCCAGCAGTTTATCGGGGTTGCACTATGGCTACACCTTC	CASSLSGLHYGYTF	TRBV27	TRBJ1-2	.	few
TGCAGCTTGGTCCTTTCCTTTGAGCAGTTCTTC	CSLVLSFEQFF	TRBV29-1	TRBJ2-1	.	.
TGCAGCGTTGTCTCAGGGGGCGCGGGTGAGACCCAGTACTTC	CSVVSGGAGETQYF	TRBV29-1	TRBJ2-5	TRBD1	few
TGTGCCAGCAGCCCAGACGGGAGAATGTCAGATACGCAGTATTTT	CASSPDGRMSDTQYF	TRBV7-3	TRBJ2-3	.	few
TGTGCCAGCAGCTTAGTTGGCAGGGAGGGCAATGAGCAGTTCTTC	CASSLVGREGNEQFF	TRBV7-2	TRBJ2-1	TRBD2	.
TGTGCCAGCAGTTGGGACCGACTAGCGAGCGTCACAGATACGCAGTATTTT	CASSWDRLASVTDTQYF	TRBV6-5	TRBJ2-3	TRBD2	.
TGTGCCAGCAGCCCCCGGACCCTTAGTCGTCAGTTCTTC	CASSPRTLSRQFF	TRBV11-2	TRBJ2-1	.	few
TGTGCCATCAGTGGGCTAGGGACCTGGGATGAGCAGTTCTTC	CAISGLGTWDEQFF	TRBV10-3	TRBJ2-1	.	.